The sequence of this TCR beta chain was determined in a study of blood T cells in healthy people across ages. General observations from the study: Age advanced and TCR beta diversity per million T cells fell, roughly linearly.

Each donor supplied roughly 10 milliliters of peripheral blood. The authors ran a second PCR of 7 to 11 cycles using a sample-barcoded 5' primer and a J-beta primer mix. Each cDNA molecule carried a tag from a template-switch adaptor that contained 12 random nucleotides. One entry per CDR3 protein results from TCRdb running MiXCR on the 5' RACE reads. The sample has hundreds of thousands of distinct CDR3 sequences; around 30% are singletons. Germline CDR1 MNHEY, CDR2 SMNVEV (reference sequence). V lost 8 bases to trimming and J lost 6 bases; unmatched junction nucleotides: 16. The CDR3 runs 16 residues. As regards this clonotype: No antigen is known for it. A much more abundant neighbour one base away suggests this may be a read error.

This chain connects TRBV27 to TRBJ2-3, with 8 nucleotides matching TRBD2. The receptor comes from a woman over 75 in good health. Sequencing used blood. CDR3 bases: TGTGCCAGCGCAAAAACCGGGACTAGGGGGGGGGATACGCAGTATTTT. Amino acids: CASAKTGTRGGDTQYF.